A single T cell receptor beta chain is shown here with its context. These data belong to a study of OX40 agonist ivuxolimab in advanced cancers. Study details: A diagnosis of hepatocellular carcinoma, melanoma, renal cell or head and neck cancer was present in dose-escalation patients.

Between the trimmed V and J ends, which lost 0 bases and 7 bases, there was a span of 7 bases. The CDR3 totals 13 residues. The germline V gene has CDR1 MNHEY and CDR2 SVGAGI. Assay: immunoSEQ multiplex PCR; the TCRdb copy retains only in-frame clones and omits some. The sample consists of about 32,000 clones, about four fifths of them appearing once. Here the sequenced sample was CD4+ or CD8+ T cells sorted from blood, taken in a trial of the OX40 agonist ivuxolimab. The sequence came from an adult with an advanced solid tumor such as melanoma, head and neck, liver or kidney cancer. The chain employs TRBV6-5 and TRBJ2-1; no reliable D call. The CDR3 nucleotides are TGTGCCAGCAGTTACTCACCCGGAAATGAGCAGTTCTTC. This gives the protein CASSYSPGNEQFF.